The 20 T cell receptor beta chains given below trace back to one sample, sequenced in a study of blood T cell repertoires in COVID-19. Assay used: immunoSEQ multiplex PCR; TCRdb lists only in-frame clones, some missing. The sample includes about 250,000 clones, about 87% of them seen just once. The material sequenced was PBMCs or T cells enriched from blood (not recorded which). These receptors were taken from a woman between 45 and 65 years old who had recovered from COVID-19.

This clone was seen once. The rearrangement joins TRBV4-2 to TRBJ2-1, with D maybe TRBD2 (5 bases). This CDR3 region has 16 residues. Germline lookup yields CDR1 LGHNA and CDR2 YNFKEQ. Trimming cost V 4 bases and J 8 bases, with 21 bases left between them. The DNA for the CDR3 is TGTGCCAGCAGCCGAGGATCCGGCCGGGATGTCGATGAGCAGTTCTTC. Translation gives CASSRGSGRDVDEQFF.

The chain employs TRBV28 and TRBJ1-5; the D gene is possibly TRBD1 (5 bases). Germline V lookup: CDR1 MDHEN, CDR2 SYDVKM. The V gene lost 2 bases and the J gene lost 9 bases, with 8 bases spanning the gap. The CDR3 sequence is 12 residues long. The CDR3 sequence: CASSLAGPPQHF. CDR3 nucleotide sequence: TGTGCCAGCAGTTTAGCAGGGCCGCCCCAGCATTTT.

CDR3 in DNA: TGTGCCAGCAGTGAGGACGACAGGGGATATGGCTACACCTTC. Translating gives CASSEDDRGYGYTF. The chain uses TRBV6-1 and TRBJ1-2; 8 bases match TRBD1. The CDR3 has 14 residues. Trimming cost V 3 bases and J 5 bases; bases outside gene matches: 5. From germline, CDR1 is MNHNS and CDR2 SASEGT.

The CDR3, as DNA: TGTGCCAGCAGCTTACCCAACCGGGACAACAAGGGCTACACCTTC. It translates to CASSLPNRDNKGYTF. The chain joins TRBV28 to TRBJ1-2, with D possibly TRBD1 on 6 matching bases. Trimming removed 6 bases at V and 8 bases at J, with 22 bases between. The germline V gene encodes CDR1 MDHEN and CDR2 SYDVKM. The CDR3 contains 15 residues.

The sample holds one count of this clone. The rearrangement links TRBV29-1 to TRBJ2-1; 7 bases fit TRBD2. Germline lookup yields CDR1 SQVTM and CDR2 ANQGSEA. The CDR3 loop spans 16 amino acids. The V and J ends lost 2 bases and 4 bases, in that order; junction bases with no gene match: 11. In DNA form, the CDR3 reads TGCAGCGTTGAAAGTGGGCTAGCGGCAGAATACAATGAGCAGTTCTTC. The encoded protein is CSVESGLAAEYNEQFF.

The CDR3 nucleotides are TGCGCCAGCAGCCAAGAGGCAGGGGGCGCGGAGACCCAGTACTTC. Translated: CASSQEAGGAETQYF. The chain links TRBV4-3 to TRBJ2-5; 8 nucleotides match TRBD1. J was trimmed by 5 bases and V by 0 bases; bases with no gene match: 5. The CDR3 covers 15 residues. CDR1 and CDR2 (germline): LGHNA, YSLEER.

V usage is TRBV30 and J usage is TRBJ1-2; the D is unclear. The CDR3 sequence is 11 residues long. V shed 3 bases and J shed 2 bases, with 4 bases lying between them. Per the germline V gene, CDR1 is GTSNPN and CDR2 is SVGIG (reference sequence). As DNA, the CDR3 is TGTGCCTGGAGATCGAACTATGGCTACACCTTC. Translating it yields CAWRSNYGYTF.

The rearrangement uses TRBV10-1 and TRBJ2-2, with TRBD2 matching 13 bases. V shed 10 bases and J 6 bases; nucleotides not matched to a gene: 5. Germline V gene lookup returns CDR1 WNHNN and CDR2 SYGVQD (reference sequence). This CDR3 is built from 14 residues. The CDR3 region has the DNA TGCGCCACTGGACTAGCGGGAGTGGCCGGGGAGCTGTTTTTT. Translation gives CATGLAGVAGELFF.

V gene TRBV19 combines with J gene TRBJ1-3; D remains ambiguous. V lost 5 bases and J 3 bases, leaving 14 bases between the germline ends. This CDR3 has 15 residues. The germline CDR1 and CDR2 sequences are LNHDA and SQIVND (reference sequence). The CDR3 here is CASSAPLTNGNTIYF. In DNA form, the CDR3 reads TGTGCCAGTAGTGCCCCGCTAACGAATGGAAACACCATATATTTT.

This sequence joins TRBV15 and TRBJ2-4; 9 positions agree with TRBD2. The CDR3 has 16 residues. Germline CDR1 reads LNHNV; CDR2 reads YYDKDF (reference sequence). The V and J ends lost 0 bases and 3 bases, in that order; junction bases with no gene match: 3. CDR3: CATSRDSSGIKNIQYF. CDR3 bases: TGTGCCACCAGCAGAGATTCTAGCGGGATCAAAAACATTCAGTACTTC.

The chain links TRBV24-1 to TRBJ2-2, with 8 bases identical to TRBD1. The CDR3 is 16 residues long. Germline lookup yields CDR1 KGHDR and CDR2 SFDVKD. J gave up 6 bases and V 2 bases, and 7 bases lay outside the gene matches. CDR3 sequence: CATSDSGQGWPGELFF. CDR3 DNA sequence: TGTGCCACCAGTGATTCCGGACAGGGATGGCCCGGGGAGCTGTTTTTT.

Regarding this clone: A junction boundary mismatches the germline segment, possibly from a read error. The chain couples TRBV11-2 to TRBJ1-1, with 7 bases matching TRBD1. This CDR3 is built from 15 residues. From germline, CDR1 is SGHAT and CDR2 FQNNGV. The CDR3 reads CASSLQGGVNTEAFF. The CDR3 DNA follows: TGTGCCAGCAGCTTACAAGGGGGCGTGAATACTGAAGCTTTCTTT.

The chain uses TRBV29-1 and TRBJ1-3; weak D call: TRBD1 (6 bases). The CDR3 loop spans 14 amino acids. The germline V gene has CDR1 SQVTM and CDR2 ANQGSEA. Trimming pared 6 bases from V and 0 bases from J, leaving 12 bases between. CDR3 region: CSVSWDNSGNTIYF. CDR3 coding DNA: TGCAGCGTATCGTGGGACAACTCTGGAAACACCATATATTTT.

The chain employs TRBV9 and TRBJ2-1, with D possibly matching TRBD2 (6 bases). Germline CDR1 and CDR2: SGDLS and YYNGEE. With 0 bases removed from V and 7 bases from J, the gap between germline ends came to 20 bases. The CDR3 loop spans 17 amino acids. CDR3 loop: CASSVEPRPGVENEQFF. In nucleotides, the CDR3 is TGTGCCAGCAGCGTAGAACCCCGACCGGGAGTAGAGAATGAGCAGTTCTTC.

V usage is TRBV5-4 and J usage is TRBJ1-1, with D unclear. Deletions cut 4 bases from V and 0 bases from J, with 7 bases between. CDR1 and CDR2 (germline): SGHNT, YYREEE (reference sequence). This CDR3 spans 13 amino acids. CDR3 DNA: TGTGCCAGCAGCCCGAGTATGAACACTGAAGCTTTCTTT. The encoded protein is CASSPSMNTEAFF. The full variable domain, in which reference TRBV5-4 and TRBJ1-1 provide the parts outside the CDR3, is ETGVTQSPTHLIKTRGQQVTLRCSSQSGHNTVSWYQQALGQGPQFIFQYYREEENGRGNFPPRFSGLQFPNYSSELNVNALELDDSALYLCASSPSMNTEAFFGQGTRLTVV.

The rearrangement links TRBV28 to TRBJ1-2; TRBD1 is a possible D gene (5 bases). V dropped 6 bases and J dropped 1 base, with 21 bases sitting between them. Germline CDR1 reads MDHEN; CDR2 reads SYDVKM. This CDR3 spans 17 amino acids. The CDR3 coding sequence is TGTGCCAGCAGAGCCACGGCGCGACAGACGTTTAACTATGGCTACACCTTC. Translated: CASRATARQTFNYGYTF.

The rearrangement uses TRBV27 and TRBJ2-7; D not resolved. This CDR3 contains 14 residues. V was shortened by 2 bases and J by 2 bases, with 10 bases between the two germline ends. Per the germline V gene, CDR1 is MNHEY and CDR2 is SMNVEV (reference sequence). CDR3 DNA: TGTGCCAGCAGTTTAACCGGAACTACCTACGAGCAGTACTTC. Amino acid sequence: CASSLTGTTYEQYF.

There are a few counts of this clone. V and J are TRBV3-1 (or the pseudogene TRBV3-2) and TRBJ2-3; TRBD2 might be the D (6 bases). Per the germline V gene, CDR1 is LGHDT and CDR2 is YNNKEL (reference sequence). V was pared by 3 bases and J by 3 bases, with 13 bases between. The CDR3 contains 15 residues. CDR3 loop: CASSHRGRKTDTQYF. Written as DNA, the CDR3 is TGTGCCAGCAGCCACCGGGGGAGAAAGACAGATACGCAGTATTTT.

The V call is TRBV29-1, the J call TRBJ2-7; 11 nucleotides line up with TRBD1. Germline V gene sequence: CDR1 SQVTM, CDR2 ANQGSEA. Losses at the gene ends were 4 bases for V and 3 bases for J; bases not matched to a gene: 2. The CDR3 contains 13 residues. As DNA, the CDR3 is TGCAGCGTTGCCGGGACAGGGGGCTACGAGCAGTACTTC. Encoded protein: CSVAGTGGYEQYF.

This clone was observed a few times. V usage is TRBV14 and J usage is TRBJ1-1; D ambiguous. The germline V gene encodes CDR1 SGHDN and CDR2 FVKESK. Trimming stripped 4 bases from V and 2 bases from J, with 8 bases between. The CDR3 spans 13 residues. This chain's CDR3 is CASSLTPNTEAFF. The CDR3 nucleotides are TGTGCCAGCAGCCTGACACCAAACACTGAAGCTTTCTTT.